Detailed here is one T cell receptor (beta chain). This entry comes from a study of blood T cell repertoires in COVID-19. The wider study: The origin of the acute and convalescent COVID-19 samples was the United States, Italy and Spain. The analysed material was cDNA or gDNA that came from T cells, B-cell-depleted T cells, or PBMCs.

In the authors' workflow: Nucleated cell counts were estimated from reference gene primer amplification. The protocol was immunoSEQ multiplex PCR, while the TCRdb copy is restricted to in-frame clones and leaves out a portion. Clonal size and the V and J genes are those of that table, whereas D and trimming came from the DNA. This repertoire shows 160,000 or so clones, roughly 90% found once; its top ten account for about 2.3%. Per the germline V gene, CDR1 is SGDLS and CDR2 is YYNGEE. This CDR3 is built from 20 residues. With 4 bases clipped from V and 4 bases from J, the junction kept 24 bases outside the gene matches.

The source material was peripheral blood. This TCR was recovered from a man between 18 and 29 years old with acute or convalescent COVID-19. The chain recombines TRBV9 with TRBJ1-2, with TRBD1 matching 8 bases. Here the CDR3 DNA reads TGTGCCAGCAGCTTTCTGGTCGATCCGGGACAGGCCGCAGGCGGCTATGGCTACACCTTC. It translates to CASSFLVDPGQAAGGYGYTF.